The TCR beta chain described here comes from a study of blood T cell repertoires in COVID-19. Background on the study: COVID-19 samples from acute and convalescent phases originated in the United States, Italy and Spain. The analysed material was cDNA or gDNA that came from T cells, B-cell-depleted T cells, or PBMCs.

Original methodology: From reference gene primer amplification, estimates of nucleated cell counts were derived. Sequenced by immunoSEQ multiplex PCR; TCRdb stores in-frame clones only, minus some. V and J calls and clone size follow that table, whereas D and trimming were derived from the DNA. Seen here are just over 650,000 clones, 90% observed once, and the top ten hold over 0.2%. The sequencing input was peripheral blood. This receptor was taken from a woman between 18 and 30 years old with acute or convalescent COVID-19.

CDR3 in amino acids: CASSYKDRGFFNEQFF. Written as DNA, the CDR3 is TGTGCCAGCAGCTATAAGGACAGGGGATTTTTCAATGAGCAGTTCTTC. V is TRBV5-6 and J is TRBJ2-1; 9 positions agree with TRBD1. Germline CDR1 is SGHDT and CDR2 is YYEEEE. There are 16 residues in the CDR3. J gave up 6 bases and V 3 bases, and 10 bases lay outside the gene matches.